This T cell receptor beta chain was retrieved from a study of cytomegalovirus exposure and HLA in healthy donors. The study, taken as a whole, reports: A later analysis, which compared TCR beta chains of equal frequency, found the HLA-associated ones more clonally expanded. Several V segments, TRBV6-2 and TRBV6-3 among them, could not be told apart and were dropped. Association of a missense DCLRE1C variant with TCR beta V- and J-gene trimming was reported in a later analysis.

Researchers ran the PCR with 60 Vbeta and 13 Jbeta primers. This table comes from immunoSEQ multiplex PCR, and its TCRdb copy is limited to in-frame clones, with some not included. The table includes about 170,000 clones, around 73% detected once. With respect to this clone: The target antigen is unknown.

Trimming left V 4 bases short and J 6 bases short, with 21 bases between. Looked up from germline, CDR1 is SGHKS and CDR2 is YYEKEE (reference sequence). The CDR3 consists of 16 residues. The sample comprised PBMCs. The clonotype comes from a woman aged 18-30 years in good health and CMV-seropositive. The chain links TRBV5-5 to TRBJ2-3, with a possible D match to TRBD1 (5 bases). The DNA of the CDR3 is TGTGCCAGCAGCGAGAACCCAGGGTATGTGGTTGATACGCAGTATTTT. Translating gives CASSENPGYVVDTQYF.